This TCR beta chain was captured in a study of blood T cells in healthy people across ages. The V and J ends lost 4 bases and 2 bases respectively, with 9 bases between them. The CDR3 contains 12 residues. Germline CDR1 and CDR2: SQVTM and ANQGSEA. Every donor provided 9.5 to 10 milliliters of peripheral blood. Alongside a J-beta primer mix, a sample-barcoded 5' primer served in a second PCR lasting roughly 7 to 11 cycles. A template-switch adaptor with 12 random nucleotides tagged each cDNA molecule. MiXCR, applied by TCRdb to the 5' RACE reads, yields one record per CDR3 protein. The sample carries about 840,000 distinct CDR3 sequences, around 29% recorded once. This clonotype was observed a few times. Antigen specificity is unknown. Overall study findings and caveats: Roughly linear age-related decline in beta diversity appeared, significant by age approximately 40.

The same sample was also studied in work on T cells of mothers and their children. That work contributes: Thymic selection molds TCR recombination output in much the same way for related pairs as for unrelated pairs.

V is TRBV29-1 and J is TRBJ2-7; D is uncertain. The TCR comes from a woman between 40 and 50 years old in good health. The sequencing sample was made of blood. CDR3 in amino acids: CSVGASTYEQYF. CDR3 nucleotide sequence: TGCAGCGTTGGGGCCTCAACCTACGAGCAGTACTTC.